The clone carrying this TCR beta chain has only one observation. CDR1 is SGHKS and CDR2 is YYEKEE in the germline V gene (reference sequence). The CDR3 length is 15 residues. Trimming removed 4 bases at V and 5 bases at J, with 17 bases between. The sample comes from a study of control samples from healthy donors and cancer patients. The repertoire was sequenced with immunoSEQ multiplex PCR; TCRdb's copy has only in-frame clones and lacks some. The sample records approximately 7,000 clones, more than 65% being singletons. The chain couples TRBV5-5 to TRBJ2-3, with D hard to call. This clonotype was obtained from a man between 65 and 85 years old with lung cancer. Sequenced input: PBMCs. The CDR3 loop reads CASSPTVAVIDTQYF. CDR3 nucleotide sequence: TGTGCCAGCAGCCCTACAGTAGCCGTCATAGATACGCAGTATTTT.